One sample yielded the 8 T cell receptor beta chains listed below, sequenced in a study of Graves' ophthalmopathy and Graves' hyperthyroidism. The authors amplified TCR beta CDR3 regions, and they did so from RNA transcripts for repertoire sequencing. An opening RT-PCR round employed HTBI primers and preceded a second-round multiplex PCR. TCRdb re-called the multiplex PCR reads with MiXCR, one entry per CDR3 protein. The table records hundreds of thousands of distinct CDR3 sequences, 13% to 15% of them present only once. Sequencing was performed on blood. The source of these receptors is a woman under 40 with Graves' ophthalmopathy.

There are a few counts of this clonotype. The rearrangement joins TRBV30 to TRBJ1-1; 7 nucleotides align to TRBD1. The CDR3 covers 15 residues. Germline V gives CDR1 GTSNPN, CDR2 SVGIG (reference sequence). The V segment lost 2 bases and the J segment 1 base; nucleotides outside the gene matches: 7. The CDR3 spells CAWSPYTGANTEAFF. CDR3 sequence (DNA): TGTGCCTGGAGTCCCTATACAGGGGCGAACACTGAAGCTTTCTTT.

This clonotype has a count of ten or more. This rearrangement joins TRBV11-3 to TRBJ1-1; a weak D match, TRBD1 (6 bases). The CDR3 has 16 amino acids. The germline CDR1 and CDR2 sequences are SGHNT and YENEEA. V was pared by 1 base and J by 4 bases, with 16 bases between. CDR3 sequence (DNA): TGTGCCAGCAGCTTAGTAAGGGGGGGAGTGTTCACTGAAGCTTTCTTT. The encoded protein is CASSLVRGGVFTEAFF.

This clonotype was recorded many times. This sequence joins TRBV24-1 and TRBJ1-2; no firm D call. Trimming took off 9 bases at V and 6 bases at J, with 16 bases between the two ends. In germline, CDR1 is KGHDR, CDR2 SFDVKD. The CDR3 is made up of 13 amino acids. CDR3 bases: TGTGCCACCCCCGAGGCACATAGGCATGGCTACACCTTC. Amino acids: CATPEAHRHGYTF.

The J gene is TRBJ2-7, the V gene TRBV11-2; D is perhaps TRBD1 (6 bases). Germline lookup yields CDR1 SGHAT and CDR2 FQNNGV. The V gene lost 1 base and the J gene lost 2 bases, with 9 bases spanning the gap. This CDR3 has 14 amino acids. The CDR3 nucleotides read TGTGCCAGCAGCTTAGCCAGGGACACCTACGAGCAGTACTTC. As protein: CASSLARDTYEQYF.

This clonotype was found many times. A junction end diverges from the germline sequence, so it may reflect a read error. The rearrangement uses TRBV12-3 or TRBV12-4 and TRBJ2-6; D call uncertain. The CDR3 is 15 amino acids. This chain's CDR3 is CASSEHLSRADVLTF. In nucleotides, the CDR3 is TGTGCCAGCAGTGAACACCTCTCTAGGGCCGACGTCCTGACTTTC.

A few counts support this clonotype. This may be a read error: a much more frequent sequence differs by one nucleotide. The chain has TRBV20-1 and TRBJ1-5, with D unresolved. With 5 bases removed from V and 0 bases from J, the gap between germline ends came to 11 bases. This CDR3 is 14 amino acids long. From germline, CDR1 is DFQATT and CDR2 SNEGSKA (reference sequence). CDR3 residues: CSAGGETSNQPQHF. The DNA for the CDR3 is TGCAGTGCTGGCGGTGAAACTAGCAATCAGCCCCAGCATTTT.

This clonotype has at least ten counts. This chain uses TRBV12-3 or TRBV12-4 with TRBJ1-2; 9 nucleotides agree with TRBD1. Unmatched junction bases numbered 3, after V lost 6 bases and J lost 4 bases. The CDR3 is 13 residues long. CDR3 residues: CASRLGQGYGYTF. Here the CDR3 DNA reads TGTGCCAGCAGACTGGGACAGGGCTATGGCTACACCTTC.

This clonotype was picked up many times. The V and J genes are TRBV29-1 and TRBJ2-7, with 7 bases aligning to TRBD1. Trimming at V came to 1 base and at J to 2 bases, leaving 2 bases not matched to a gene. The CDR3 is 13 residues long. Germline-derived CDR1 and CDR2 are SQVTM and ANQGSEA. For the CDR3, the DNA is TGCAGCGTTGAAGGAGGACAGGCCTACGAGCAGTACTTC. Its protein is CSVEGGQAYEQYF.